These T cell receptor beta chains were read from a single sample in a study of blood T cell repertoires in COVID-19. Sequenced by immunoSEQ multiplex PCR; TCRdb stores in-frame clones only, minus some. Here the sample spans approximately 350,000 clones, 70% to 90% being singletons. The sequenced sample was peripheral blood. The receptors stem from a man aged 35 to 55 with acute or convalescent COVID-19. Both conserved end residues are part of each CDR3. D genes are given only for firm matches. The size field is filled for only some rows; it gives once, few, many or a size class.

J	size	D	V	CDR3	DNA
TRBJ2-1	-	TRBD1	TRBV28	CASSQTGTGPSNEQFF	TGTGCCAGCAGTCAAACCGGGACAGGGCCCTCCAATGAGCAGTTCTTC
TRBJ2-5	-	TRBD2	TRBV2	CASSGLTSGGAQYF	TGTGCCAGCAGTGGCCTGACTAGCGGGGGGGCCCAGTACTTC
TRBJ1-1	-	-	TRBV7-3	CASSFSGGSQAFF	TGTGCCAGCAGCTTTTCTGGAGGCTCCCAAGCTTTCTTT
TRBJ2-1	-	TRBD2	TRBV27	CASSLGLAGGNEQFF	TGTGCCAGCAGTTTGGGACTAGCGGGGGGTAATGAGCAGTTCTTC
TRBJ2-4	-	TRBD2	TRBV4-2	CASSHLTSGGPFKNIQYF	TGTGCCAGCAGCCACCTGACTAGCGGGGGGCCTTTCAAAAACATTCAGTACTTC
TRBJ2-3	-	TRBD2	TRBV2	CASRGRLAGAPTDTQYF	TGTGCCAGCAGGGGTCGACTAGCGGGAGCCCCAACAGATACGCAGTATTTT
TRBJ2-5	once	TRBD2	TRBV24-1	CATSERGDGVQYF	TGTGCCACCAGTGAGCGGGGGGATGGGGTCCAGTACTTC
TRBJ1-2	once	-	TRBV6-6	CASSPNRDGYTF	TGTGCCAGCAGTCCAAACAGGGACGGCTACACCTTC
TRBJ2-2	-	-	TRBV10-1	CASSEGRMTGELFF	TGCGCCAGCAGTGAAGGCAGGATGACCGGGGAGCTGTTTTTT
TRBJ1-1	-	TRBD1	TRBV7-2	CASSLEDRGGRAFF	TGTGCCAGCAGCTTAGAGGACAGGGGAGGGCGAGCTTTCTTT
TRBJ2-2	-	-	TRBV12-3/TRBV12-4	CASSLWGAGELFF	TGTGCCAGCAGTTTATGGGGGGCCGGGGAGCTGTTTTTT
TRBJ1-1	-	-	TRBV9	CASSVGQQNTEAFF	TGTGCCAGCAGCGTAGGACAGCAGAACACTGAAGCTTTCTTT
TRBJ2-7	-	TRBD2	TRBV9	CASSPRDYTYEQYF	TGTGCCAGCAGCCCACGGGACTATACCTACGAGCAGTACTTC
TRBJ1-5	-	TRBD1	TRBV16	CASSQSRTGDQPQHF	TGTGCCAGCAGCCAATCAAGGACAGGGGATCAGCCCCAGCATTTT
TRBJ1-2	-	-	TRBV29-1	CSVDTPYGYTF	TGCAGCGTTGACACTCCCTATGGCTACACCTTC
TRBJ1-1	-	-	TRBV7-6	CASSFSQRQENTEAFF	TGTGCCAGCAGCTTTTCCCAACGGCAGGAGAACACTGAAGCTTTCTTT
TRBJ2-5	-	-	TRBV25-1	CASSDPGAEQETQYF	TGTGCCAGCAGTGACCCCGGTGCTGAACAAGAGACCCAGTACTTC
TRBJ2-5	-	-	TRBV3-1/TRBV3-2	CASSHTSAGAYPPKYQETQYF	TGTGCCAGCAGCCATACCTCCGCGGGGGCCTATCCTCCTAAGTACCAAGAGACCCAGTACTTC
TRBJ1-2	once	TRBD1	TRBV16	CASSRGTGSNYGYTF	TGTGCCAGCAGCCGGGGGACAGGGAGTAACTATGGCTACACCTTC
TRBJ1-1	few	TRBD1	TRBV5-4	CASSSQGGNTEAFF	TGTGCCAGCAGTTCACAGGGGGGGAACACTGAAGCTTTCTTT
TRBJ2-1	-	-	TRBV6-1	CASSDTGNHEQFF	TGTGCCAGCAGTGATACAGGGAACCATGAGCAGTTCTTC
TRBJ1-6	-	-	TRBV7-8	CASSPLAYNSPLHF	TGTGCCAGCAGCCCACTTGCCTATAATTCACCCCTCCACTTT
TRBJ2-3	-	-	TRBV7-3	CASSAQSGSTDTQYF	TGTGCCAGCAGCGCCCAGAGCGGGAGCACAGATACGCAGTATTTT
TRBJ1-2	-	TRBD1	TRBV27	CASSPRGQGAKGYTF	TGTGCCAGCAGTCCCCGGGGACAGGGGGCGAAGGGCTACACCTTC
TRBJ1-2	-	-	TRBV11-2	CASSLVGDYGYTF	TGTGCCAGCAGCTTAGTAGGGGACTATGGCTACACCTTC
TRBJ2-4	-	-	TRBV6-5	CASSPRAQGIQYF	TGTGCCAGCAGTCCCCGAGCACAGGGCATTCAGTACTTC
TRBJ1-6	-	-	TRBV7-3	CASSLVGGYRSPLHF	TGTGCCAGCAGCTTAGTAGGGGGTTATAGATCACCCCTCCACTTT
TRBJ1-2	-	-	TRBV7-8	CASSPAGFYGYTF	TGTGCCAGCAGCCCGGCAGGGTTCTATGGCTACACCTTC
TRBJ1-2	-	-	TRBV29-1	CSAPGWGEKANYGHTF	TGCAGCGCCCCCGGCTGGGGGGAAAAAGCTAACTATGGCCACACCTTC
TRBJ2-2	-	TRBD1	TRBV30	CAYPGQGGTGELFF	TGTGCCTACCCGGGACAGGGAGGAACCGGGGAGCTGTTTTTT
TRBJ1-5	few	-	TRBV6-5	CASSYSSRGNGPQHF	TGTGCCAGCAGTTACTCGAGTCGGGGGAATGGGCCCCAGCATTTT
TRBJ2-3	-	TRBD2	TRBV5-1	CASSPSSGGRGGSDTQYF	TGCGCCAGCAGCCCGAGTTCGGGCGGGAGAGGAGGGTCAGATACGCAGTATTTT
TRBJ2-7	-	TRBD1	TRBV7-9	CASSLGTGKRYF	TGTGCCAGCAGCTTAGGGACAGGGAAGCGGTACTTC
TRBJ2-7	-	-	TRBV29-1	CSGMKDSYEQYF	TGCAGCGGAATGAAGGACAGTTACGAGCAGTACTTC
TRBJ2-3	once	TRBD2	TRBV28	CASSLPGGADTQYF	TGTGCCAGCAGTTTACCCGGGGGGGCAGATACGCAGTATTTT
TRBJ1-1	few	TRBD1	TRBV11-2	CASSFNPGQGNTEAFF	TGTGCCAGCAGCTTCAATCCGGGACAGGGGAACACTGAAGCTTTCTTT
TRBJ2-3	-	-	TRBV14	CASSQDEDSGGFTDTQYF	TGTGCCAGCAGCCAAGATGAGGATAGCGGAGGTTTCACAGATACGCAGTATTTT
TRBJ2-7	-	TRBD1	TRBV19	CATRDRAYEQYF	TGTGCCACCAGGGACAGGGCGTACGAGCAGTACTTC
TRBJ2-4	-	TRBD2	TRBV9	CASSAATSETKNIQYF	TGTGCCAGCAGCGCCGCGACTAGCGAGACCAAAAACATTCAGTACTTC